Listed below are T cell receptor beta chains from one sample, sequenced in a study of CD8+CD57+ T cells in acquired aplastic anemia. MiXCR was run by TCRdb on the reads, yielding one entry per CDR3 protein. This repertoire shows under 250,000 distinct CDR3 sequences, roughly 35% found once; its top ten account for roughly 1.1%. Source material: sorted CD4+, CD8+, or CD8+CD57+ T cells (not recorded which) from PBMCs. The receptors originated from a human donor in good health, serving as a control. Both conserved end residues are part of each CDR3. Each record gives: clone size, D gene, J gene, V gene, CDR3 DNA, CDR3 protein. D genes are given only for firm matches. Only some rows state a clone size, as once, few, many or a class for expanded clones.

abundance: many; d_gene: -; j_gene: TRBJ2-1; v_gene: TRBV2; CDR3nt: TGTGCCAGCCTATACTACAATGAGCAGTTCTTC; CDR3aa: CASLYYNEQFF
abundance: few; d_gene: -; j_gene: TRBJ2-3; v_gene: TRBV6-2/TRBV6-3; CDR3nt: TGTGCCAGCAGTTACTTGGGGACTTCTTCCTCTAGTAGCACAGATACGCAGTATTTT; CDR3aa: CASSYLGTSSSSSTDTQYF
abundance: many; d_gene: -; j_gene: TRBJ2-7; v_gene: TRBV6-1; CDR3nt: TGTGCCTCGGAAGGAGAACTCTACGAGCAGTACTTC; CDR3aa: CASEGELYEQYF
abundance: many; d_gene: -; j_gene: TRBJ1-5; v_gene: TRBV7-8; CDR3nt: TGTGCCAGCAGCCTCCGGGACCCCCGAGGAGATCAGCCCCAGCATTTT; CDR3aa: CASSLRDPRGDQPQHF
abundance: many; d_gene: -; j_gene: TRBJ2-3; v_gene: TRBV2; CDR3nt: TGTGCCAGCAGTATTAGGAATATGGCAGATACGCAGTATTTT; CDR3aa: CASSIRNMADTQYF
abundance: many; d_gene: TRBD2; j_gene: TRBJ2-5; v_gene: TRBV10-1; CDR3nt: TGCGCCAGCAGTGAGGATAGCGGGGGGCGGGAGACCCAGTACTTC; CDR3aa: CASSEDSGGRETQYF
abundance: -; d_gene: -; j_gene: TRBJ2-7; v_gene: TRBV7-3; CDR3nt: TGTGCCAGCAGCGCAGGGCCAGGGGCCGAGGGTTACGAGCAGTACTTC; CDR3aa: CASSAGPGAEGYEQYF
abundance: few; d_gene: TRBD1; j_gene: TRBJ1-2; v_gene: TRBV5-5; CDR3nt: TGTGCCAGCAGCACAGAACCGGGACAGGGTTGGGGCTACACCTTC; CDR3aa: CASSTEPGQGWGYTF
abundance: few; d_gene: -; j_gene: TRBJ2-1; v_gene: TRBV6-1; CDR3nt: TGTGCCAGCACCGCCGGGGGTTGGCATGAGCAGTTCTTC; CDR3aa: CASTAGGWHEQFF
abundance: many; d_gene: -; j_gene: TRBJ2-6; v_gene: TRBV9; CDR3nt: TGTGCCAGCAGCGCCCAAGGGGACTCTGGGGCCAACGTCCTGACTTTC; CDR3aa: CASSAQGDSGANVLTF
abundance: many; d_gene: -; j_gene: TRBJ1-1; v_gene: TRBV5-8; CDR3nt: TGTGCCAGCAGCGAGAGAAGGGGCACTGAAGCTTTCTTT; CDR3aa: CASSERRGTEAFF
abundance: few; d_gene: -; j_gene: TRBJ2-7; v_gene: TRBV12-3/TRBV12-4; CDR3nt: TGTGCCAGCAGCCGCGGCCACTACGAGCAGTACTTC; CDR3aa: CASSRGHYEQYF
abundance: many; d_gene: -; j_gene: TRBJ2-7; v_gene: TRBV2; CDR3nt: TGTGCCAGCACAGAAAGATCCTACGAGCAGTACTTC; CDR3aa: CASTERSYEQYF
abundance: -; d_gene: -; j_gene: TRBJ1-2; v_gene: TRBV12-3/TRBV12-4; CDR3nt: TGTGCCAGCAGTTTAGACGGAACTTTCCTTGAGGCTATCTATGGCTACACCTTC; CDR3aa: CASSLDGTFLEAIYGYTF
abundance: many; d_gene: -; j_gene: TRBJ2-1; v_gene: TRBV29-1; CDR3nt: TGCAGCGTTGACCCCCCCGGCAGTGAGCAGTTCTTC; CDR3aa: CSVDPPGSEQFF
abundance: many; d_gene: -; j_gene: TRBJ1-2; v_gene: TRBV2; CDR3nt: TGTGCCAACCGCAAGGGCCTTAACTATGGCTACACCTTC; CDR3aa: CANRKGLNYGYTF
abundance: -; d_gene: -; j_gene: TRBJ2-2; v_gene: TRBV6-5; CDR3nt: TGTGCCAGCAGTTGGCGACAGGCCAACACCGGGGAGCTGTTTTTT; CDR3aa: CASSWRQANTGELFF
abundance: -; d_gene: -; j_gene: TRBJ1-4; v_gene: TRBV6-1; CDR3nt: TGTGCCAGCAGGGGGGACAACACAGCAACTAATGAAAAACTGTTTTTT; CDR3aa: CASRGDNTATNEKLFF
abundance: many; d_gene: TRBD1; j_gene: TRBJ2-1; v_gene: TRBV7-9; CDR3nt: TGTGCCAGCAGCCCATGGACAGGGTTCAATGAGCAGTTCTTC; CDR3aa: CASSPWTGFNEQFF
abundance: many; d_gene: TRBD1; j_gene: TRBJ2-7; v_gene: TRBV20-1; CDR3nt: TGCAGTGCTAGACCTGGGACAGGGGATTGGCACGAGCAGTACTTC; CDR3aa: CSARPGTGDWHEQYF
abundance: many; d_gene: TRBD2; j_gene: TRBJ2-1; v_gene: TRBV14; CDR3nt: TGTGCCAGCAGCCCGCCGACTAGCCGAAATGAGCAGTTCTTC; CDR3aa: CASSPPTSRNEQFF
abundance: many; d_gene: -; j_gene: TRBJ1-5; v_gene: TRBV20-1; CDR3nt: TGCAGTGCTAGGGGTTGGACCGAGGGGAATCAGCCCCAGCATTTT; CDR3aa: CSARGWTEGNQPQHF
abundance: -; d_gene: TRBD2; j_gene: TRBJ2-7; v_gene: TRBV7-3; CDR3nt: TGTGCCAGCAGCTTAAGTCGGTCGGGAGGACTGGCCTACGAGCAGTACTTC; CDR3aa: CASSLSRSGGLAYEQYF
abundance: few; d_gene: TRBD1; j_gene: TRBJ2-7; v_gene: TRBV7-9; CDR3nt: TGTGCCAGCAGCCCCGTGGACAGGGCAGGGTACGAGCAGTACTTC; CDR3aa: CASSPVDRAGYEQYF
abundance: -; d_gene: TRBD1; j_gene: TRBJ1-2; v_gene: TRBV10-3; CDR3nt: TGTGCCATCAACCGACAGGGTACAAACTATGGCTACACCTTC; CDR3aa: CAINRQGTNYGYTF
abundance: -; d_gene: -; j_gene: TRBJ2-5; v_gene: TRBV11-2; CDR3nt: TGTGCCAGCAGCTTAAGCGTAGGCGGGCAAGAGACCCAGTACTTC; CDR3aa: CASSLSVGGQETQYF
abundance: many; d_gene: -; j_gene: TRBJ1-2; v_gene: TRBV4-1; CDR3nt: TGCGCCAGCAGCCAAGCCGCAGGTGCTAACTATGGCTACACCTTC; CDR3aa: CASSQAAGANYGYTF
abundance: few; d_gene: TRBD2; j_gene: TRBJ2-1; v_gene: TRBV6-1; CDR3nt: TGTGCCAGCAAACCGGGACTAGCGGAATACAATGAGCAGTTCTTC; CDR3aa: CASKPGLAEYNEQFF
abundance: -; d_gene: -; j_gene: TRBJ2-1; v_gene: TRBV11-2; CDR3nt: TGTGCCAGCAGCTTAGGAGGCGGCACGCACAATGAGCAGTTCTTC; CDR3aa: CASSLGGGTHNEQFF
abundance: -; d_gene: -; j_gene: TRBJ2-3; v_gene: TRBV19; CDR3nt: TGTGCCAGTAGTTCCCAGCGGATATCCATCACAGATACGCAGTATTTT; CDR3aa: CASSSQRISITDTQYF
abundance: -; d_gene: TRBD1; j_gene: TRBJ1-5; v_gene: TRBV15; CDR3nt: TGTGCCACCAGCAGATCGACAGGGTCGAGTCAGCCCCAGCATTTT; CDR3aa: CATSRSTGSSQPQHF
abundance: many; d_gene: -; j_gene: TRBJ1-1; v_gene: TRBV7-2; CDR3nt: TGTGCCAGCAGCTTAGAGGCTGCGGATGAAGCTTTCTTT; CDR3aa: CASSLEAADEAFF
abundance: many; d_gene: -; j_gene: TRBJ2-5; v_gene: TRBV25-1; CDR3nt: TGTGCCACCGCGGGACACGAAGAGACCCAGTACTTC; CDR3aa: CATAGHEETQYF
abundance: -; d_gene: -; j_gene: TRBJ1-6; v_gene: TRBV10-3; CDR3nt: TGTGCCATGAACCTAGCGGGGCCGTATAATTCACCCCTCCACTTT; CDR3aa: CAMNLAGPYNSPLHF
abundance: -; d_gene: -; j_gene: TRBJ1-1; v_gene: TRBV29-1; CDR3nt: TGCAGCGTTGATTCAGGGATGAACACTGAAGCTTTCTTT; CDR3aa: CSVDSGMNTEAFF
abundance: -; d_gene: -; j_gene: TRBJ2-3; v_gene: TRBV6-1; CDR3nt: TGTGCCAGCAGTGAAGCTCAGGCCCCAAGTAATACGCAGTATTTT; CDR3aa: CASSEAQAPSNTQYF
abundance: many; d_gene: -; j_gene: TRBJ1-5; v_gene: TRBV19; CDR3nt: TGTGCCAGTAGTATAGGGGGCGGCACGATTGAGCCCCAGCATTTT; CDR3aa: CASSIGGGTIEPQHF
abundance: few; d_gene: -; j_gene: TRBJ1-2; v_gene: TRBV3-1; CDR3nt: TGTGCCAGCAGCCAAGATGGTAGGGGCGCATCCTATGGCTACACCTTC; CDR3aa: CASSQDGRGASYGYTF
abundance: few; d_gene: TRBD1; j_gene: TRBJ1-2; v_gene: TRBV29-1; CDR3nt: TGCAGCGTTGAAGGGGACAGGGGCAACTATGGCTACACCTTC; CDR3aa: CSVEGDRGNYGYTF
abundance: -; d_gene: -; j_gene: TRBJ2-3; v_gene: TRBV5-1; CDR3nt: TGCGCCAGCAGATCGGCTAGGGGAAGCACAGATACGCAGTATTTT; CDR3aa: CASRSARGSTDTQYF
abundance: -; d_gene: TRBD1; j_gene: TRBJ1-1; v_gene: TRBV18; CDR3nt: TGTGCCAGCTCACCAGCACCGGGACAGGGGGCTTCATCTTGGATGTACACTGAAGCTTTCTTT; CDR3aa: CASSPAPGQGASSWMYTEAFF
abundance: -; d_gene: -; j_gene: TRBJ2-2; v_gene: TRBV5-1; CDR3nt: TGCGCCAGCAGCTTGTTAGGGGCGAACACCGGGGAGCTGTTTTTT; CDR3aa: CASSLLGANTGELFF
abundance: many; d_gene: -; j_gene: TRBJ1-5; v_gene: TRBV19; CDR3nt: TGTGCCAGTAGTATAACAAACACGGCATACGATCAGCCCCAGCATTTT; CDR3aa: CASSITNTAYDQPQHF
abundance: many; d_gene: -; j_gene: TRBJ2-7; v_gene: TRBV7-9; CDR3nt: TGTGCCAGCAGCCAACAGGGAGCGGGAGAGCAGTACTTC; CDR3aa: CASSQQGAGEQYF
abundance: many; d_gene: -; j_gene: TRBJ1-1; v_gene: TRBV12-3/TRBV12-4; CDR3nt: TGTGCCAGCAGCAGGGGTTCAGGGACTGAAGCTTTCTTT; CDR3aa: CASSRGSGTEAFF